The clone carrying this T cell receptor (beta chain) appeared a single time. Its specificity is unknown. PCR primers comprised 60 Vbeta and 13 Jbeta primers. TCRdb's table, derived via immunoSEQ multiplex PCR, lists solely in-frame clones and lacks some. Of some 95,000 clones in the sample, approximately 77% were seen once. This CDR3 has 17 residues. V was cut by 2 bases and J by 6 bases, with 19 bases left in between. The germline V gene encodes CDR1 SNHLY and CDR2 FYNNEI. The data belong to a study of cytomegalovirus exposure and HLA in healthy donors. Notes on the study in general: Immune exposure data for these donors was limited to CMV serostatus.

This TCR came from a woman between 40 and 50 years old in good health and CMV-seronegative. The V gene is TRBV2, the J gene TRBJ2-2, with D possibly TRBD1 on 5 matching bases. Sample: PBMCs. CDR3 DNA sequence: TGTGCCAGCAGTGAAACGGTGGGGCTTGGAGTAGCCGGGGAGCTGTTTTTT. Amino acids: CASSETVGLGVAGELFF.